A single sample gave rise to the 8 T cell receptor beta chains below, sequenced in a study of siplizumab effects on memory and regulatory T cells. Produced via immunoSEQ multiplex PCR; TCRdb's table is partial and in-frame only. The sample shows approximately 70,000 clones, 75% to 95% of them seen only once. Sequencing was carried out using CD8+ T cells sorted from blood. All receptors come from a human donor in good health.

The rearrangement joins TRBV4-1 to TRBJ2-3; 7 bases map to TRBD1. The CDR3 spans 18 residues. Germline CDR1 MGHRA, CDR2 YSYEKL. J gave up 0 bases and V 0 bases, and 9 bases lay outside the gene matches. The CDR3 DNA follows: TGCGCCAGCAGCCAAGACCTCAGGACAGGAGGTAGCACAGATACGCAGTATTTT. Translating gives CASSQDLRTGGSTDTQYF.

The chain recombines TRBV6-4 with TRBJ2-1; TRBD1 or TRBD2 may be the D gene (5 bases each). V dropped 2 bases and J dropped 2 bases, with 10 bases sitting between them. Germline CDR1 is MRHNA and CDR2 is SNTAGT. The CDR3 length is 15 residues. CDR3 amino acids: CASSDGGVPYNEQFF. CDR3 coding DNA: TGTGCCAGCAGTGACGGGGGAGTCCCCTACAATGAGCAGTTCTTC.

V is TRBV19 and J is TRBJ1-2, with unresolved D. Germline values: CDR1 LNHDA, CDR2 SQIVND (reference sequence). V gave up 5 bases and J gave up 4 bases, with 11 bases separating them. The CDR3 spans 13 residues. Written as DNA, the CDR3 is TGTGCCAGTAGTGCCCAGGTCGTCTATGGCTACACCTTC. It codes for CASSAQVVYGYTF.

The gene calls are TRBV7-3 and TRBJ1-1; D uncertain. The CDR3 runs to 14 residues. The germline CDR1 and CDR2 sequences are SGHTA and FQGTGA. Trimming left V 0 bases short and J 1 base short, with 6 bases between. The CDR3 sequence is CASSLTAGNTEAFF. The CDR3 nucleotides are TGTGCCAGCAGCTTAACGGCAGGGAACACTGAAGCTTTCTTT. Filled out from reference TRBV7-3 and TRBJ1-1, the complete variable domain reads GAGVSQTPSNKVTEKGKYVELRCDPISGHTALYWYRQSLGQGPEFLIYFQGTGAADDSGLPNDRFFAVRPEGSVSTLKIQRTERGDSAVYLCASSLTAGNTEAFFGQGTRLTVV.

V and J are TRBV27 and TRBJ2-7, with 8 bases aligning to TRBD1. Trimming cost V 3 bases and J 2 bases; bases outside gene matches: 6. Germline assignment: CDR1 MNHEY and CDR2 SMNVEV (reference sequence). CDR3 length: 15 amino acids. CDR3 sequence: CASSFPGTGTYEQYF. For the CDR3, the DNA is TGTGCCAGCAGTTTCCCAGGGACAGGAACCTACGAGCAGTACTTC.

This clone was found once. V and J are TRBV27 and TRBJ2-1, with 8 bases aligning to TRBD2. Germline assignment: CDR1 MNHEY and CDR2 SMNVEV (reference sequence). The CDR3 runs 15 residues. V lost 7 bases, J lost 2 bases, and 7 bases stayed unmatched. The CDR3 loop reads CASNELAATYNEQFF. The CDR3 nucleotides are TGTGCCAGCAACGAACTAGCGGCTACCTACAATGAGCAGTTCTTC.

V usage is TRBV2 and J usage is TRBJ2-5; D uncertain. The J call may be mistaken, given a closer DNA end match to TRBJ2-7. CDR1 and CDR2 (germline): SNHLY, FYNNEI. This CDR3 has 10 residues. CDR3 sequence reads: CASSTYEQYF. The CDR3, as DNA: TGTGCCAGCAGTACCTACGAGCAGTACTTC.

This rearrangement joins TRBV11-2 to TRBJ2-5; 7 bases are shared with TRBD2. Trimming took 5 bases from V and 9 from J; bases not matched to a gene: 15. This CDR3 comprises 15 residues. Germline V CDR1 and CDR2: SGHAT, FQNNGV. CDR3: CASSTWGGVEMAQYF. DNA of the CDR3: TGTGCCAGCAGCACGTGGGGGGGAGTTGAAATGGCCCAGTACTTC.